This TCR beta chain was retrieved from a study of shared clonotypes between healthy human individuals. The wider study: The study used three CD4 naive, three CD4 memory, two CD8 naive and one CD8 memory plate per donor.

There were no recent acute infections or vaccinations among the donors, who were healthy HIV-negative adults. Method: immunoSEQ multiplex PCR; TCRdb's copy keeps in-frame clones and lacks some. Among approximately 2,300,000 clones listed, around 93% were seen once. As regards this clone: What it binds is unknown.

General observations from the study: Investigators collected only blood, and repertoires in tissues likely differ.

CDR3 length equals 12 residues. V was trimmed by 1 base and J by 4 bases, leaving 4 bases between them. Germline V lookup: CDR1 LNHDA, CDR2 SQIVND (reference sequence). The receptor's source is a man aged 18 to 35 in good health. Some clones in this sample may be carry-over from other donors' samples. Sequenced material: naive CD4+ T cells from PBMCs. This sample's subset: CD45RA+ positively selected. The J gene is TRBJ1-1, the V gene TRBV19, with D hard to call. As DNA, the CDR3 is TGTGCCAGTAGTATAGGGTTCACTGAAGCTTTCTTT. It specifies CASSIGFTEAFF.